This T cell receptor beta chain was recorded in a study of blood T cell repertoires in COVID-19. Study-wide context: Nucleic acid was either cDNA or gDNA, and it came from T cells, B-cell-depleted T cells, or PBMCs.

In the source study's methods: Using reference gene primer amplification, nucleated cell counts were estimated. Sequencing used immunoSEQ multiplex PCR; TCRdb keeps in-frame clones, though not all of them. That table furnishes V, J and clone size, whereas the DNA furnished D and trimming. The sample has 50,000 or so clones; approximately 85% are singletons. CDR1 and CDR2 from the germline V gene are SGHNT and YYREEE (reference sequence). CDR3 length: 15 amino acids. V shed 4 bases and J 2 bases; nucleotides not matched to a gene: 4. The V and J genes are TRBV5-4 and TRBJ2-2; 8 bases line up with TRBD2. Input material: peripheral blood. The TCR originated in a human donor in a cohort sampled during active COVID-19. CDR3 sequence (DNA): TGTGCCAGCAGCAGGAGCGGGGGTAACACCGGGGAGCTGTTTTTT. Translation gives CASSRSGGNTGELFF.